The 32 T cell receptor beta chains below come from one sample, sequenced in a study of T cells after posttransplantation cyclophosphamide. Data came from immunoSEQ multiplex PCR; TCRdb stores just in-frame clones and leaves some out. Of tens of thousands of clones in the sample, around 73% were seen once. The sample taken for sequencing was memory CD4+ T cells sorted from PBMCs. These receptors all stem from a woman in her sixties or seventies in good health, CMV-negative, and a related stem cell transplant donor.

The CDR3 loop is CSVVEAAYEQYF. The CDR3 coding sequence is TGCAGCGTTGTGGAGGCAGCCTACGAGCAGTACTTC. V is TRBV29-1 and J is TRBJ2-7, with a possible D match to TRBD2 (5 bases). This CDR3 is 12 amino acids long. With 4 bases removed from V and 2 bases from J, the gap between germline ends came to 9 bases. Looked up from germline, CDR1 is SQVTM and CDR2 is ANQGSEA.

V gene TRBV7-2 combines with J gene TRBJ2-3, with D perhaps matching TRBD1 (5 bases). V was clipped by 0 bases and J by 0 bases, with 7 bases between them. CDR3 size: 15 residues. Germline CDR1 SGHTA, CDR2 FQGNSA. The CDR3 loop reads CASSLAGHSTDTQYF. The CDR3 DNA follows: TGTGCCAGCAGCTTAGCGGGGCATAGCACAGATACGCAGTATTTT.

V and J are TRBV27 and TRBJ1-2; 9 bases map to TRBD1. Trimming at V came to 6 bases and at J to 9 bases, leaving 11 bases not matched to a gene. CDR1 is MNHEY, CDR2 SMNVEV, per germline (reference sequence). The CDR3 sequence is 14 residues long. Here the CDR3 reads CASRAAGTGSSYTF. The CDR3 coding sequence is TGTGCCAGCAGAGCCGCCGGGACAGGGAGCAGCTACACCTTC.

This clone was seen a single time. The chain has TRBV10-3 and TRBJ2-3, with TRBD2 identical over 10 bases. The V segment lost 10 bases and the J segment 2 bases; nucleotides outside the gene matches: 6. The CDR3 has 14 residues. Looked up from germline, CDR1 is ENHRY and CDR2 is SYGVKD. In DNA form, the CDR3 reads TGTGCCACCAATAGCGGGAGGTACACAGATACGCAGTATTTT. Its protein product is CATNSGRYTDTQYF.

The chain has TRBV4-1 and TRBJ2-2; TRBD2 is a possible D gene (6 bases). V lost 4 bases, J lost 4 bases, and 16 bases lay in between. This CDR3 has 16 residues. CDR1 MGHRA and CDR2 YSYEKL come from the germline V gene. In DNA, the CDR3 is TGCGCCAGCAGCCGGAAGGGGCGGGGAGGCACCGGGGAGCTGTTTTTT. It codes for CASSRKGRGGTGELFF.

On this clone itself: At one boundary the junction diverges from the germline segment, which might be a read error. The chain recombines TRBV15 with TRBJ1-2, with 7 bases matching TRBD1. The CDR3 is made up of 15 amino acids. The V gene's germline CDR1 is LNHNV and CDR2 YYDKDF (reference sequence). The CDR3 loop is CATSGEPGQPYGYTF. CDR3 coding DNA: TGTGCCACCAGCGGAGAACCGGGACAGCCTTATGGCTACACCTTC.

The CDR3 coding sequence is TGTGCCAGCATACTCTCAGGGGGCGGTCGACGTAATGAGCAGTTCTTC. Translation gives CASILSGGGRRNEQFF. The chain combines TRBV7-9 with TRBJ2-1; TRBD1 matches at 8 bases. CDR1 and CDR2 (germline): SEHNR, FQNEAQ (reference sequence). CDR3 size: 16 residues. Trimming took 7 bases from V and 7 from J; bases not matched to a gene: 15.

CDR3: CASRQVNNQPQHF. In nucleotides, the CDR3 is TGTGCCAGCAGGCAGGTAAACAATCAGCCCCAGCATTTT. The chain is built from TRBV6-1 and TRBJ1-5; D gene ambiguous. This CDR3 region has 13 residues. Per germline, CDR1 MNHNS and CDR2 SASEGT. The germline V and J ends were trimmed by 6 bases and 3 bases, with 9 bases remaining between them.

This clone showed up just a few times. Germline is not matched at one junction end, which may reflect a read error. DNA of the CDR3: TGTGCCAGCAGTCCCCGCAATTCGGGGGGGCCCTTC. It codes for CASSPRNSGGPF. J is TRBJ1-2 and V is TRBV6-6; the D gene is possibly TRBD1 (6 bases). The CDR3 totals 12 residues. Germline-derived CDR1 and CDR2 are MNHNY and SVGAGI (reference sequence).

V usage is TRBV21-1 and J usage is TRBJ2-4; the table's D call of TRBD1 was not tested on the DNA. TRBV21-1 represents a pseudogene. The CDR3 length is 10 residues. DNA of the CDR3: TGTGCCAGCTTCCGGGGACAGGGTTACTTC. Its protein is CASFRGQGYF.

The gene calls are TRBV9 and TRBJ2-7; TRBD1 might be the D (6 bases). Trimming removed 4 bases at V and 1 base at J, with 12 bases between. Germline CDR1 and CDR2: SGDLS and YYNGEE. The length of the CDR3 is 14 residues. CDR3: CASSPRQASYEQYF. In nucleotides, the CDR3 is TGTGCCAGCAGCCCTCGACAGGCGTCCTACGAGCAGTACTTC.

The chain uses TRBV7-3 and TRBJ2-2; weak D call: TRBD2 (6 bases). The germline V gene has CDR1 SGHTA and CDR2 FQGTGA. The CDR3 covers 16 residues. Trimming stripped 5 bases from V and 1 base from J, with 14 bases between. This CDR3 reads CASSLQPGLNTGELFF. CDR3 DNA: TGTGCCAGCAGCCTACAACCGGGACTGAACACCGGGGAGCTGTTTTTT. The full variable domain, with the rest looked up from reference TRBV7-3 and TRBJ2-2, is GAGVSQTPSNKVTEKGKYVELRCDPISGHTALYWYRQSLGQGPEFLIYFQGTGAADDSGLPNDRFFAVRPEGSVSTLKIQRTERGDSAVYLCASSLQPGLNTGELFFGEGSRLTVL.

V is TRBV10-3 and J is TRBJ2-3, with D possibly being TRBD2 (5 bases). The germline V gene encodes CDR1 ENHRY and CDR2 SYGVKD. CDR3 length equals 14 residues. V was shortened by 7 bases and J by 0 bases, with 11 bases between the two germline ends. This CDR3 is CAITGLASTDTQYF. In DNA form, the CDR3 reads TGTGCCATCACCGGACTCGCCAGCACAGATACGCAGTATTTT.

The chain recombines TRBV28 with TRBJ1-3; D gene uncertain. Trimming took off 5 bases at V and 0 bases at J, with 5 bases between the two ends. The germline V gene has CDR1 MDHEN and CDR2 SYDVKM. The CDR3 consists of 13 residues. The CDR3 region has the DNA TGTGCCAGCAGTCTCTTCTCTGGAAACACCATATATTTT. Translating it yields CASSLFSGNTIYF.

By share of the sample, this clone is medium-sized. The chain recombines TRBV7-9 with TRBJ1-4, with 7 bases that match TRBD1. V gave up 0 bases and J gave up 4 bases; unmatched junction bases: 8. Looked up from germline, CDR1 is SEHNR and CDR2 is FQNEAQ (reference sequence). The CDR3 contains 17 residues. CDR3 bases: TGTGCCAGCAGCTTAGCCCGGGCGGCAGGGGGTAATGAAAAACTGTTTTTT. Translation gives CASSLARAAGGNEKLFF.

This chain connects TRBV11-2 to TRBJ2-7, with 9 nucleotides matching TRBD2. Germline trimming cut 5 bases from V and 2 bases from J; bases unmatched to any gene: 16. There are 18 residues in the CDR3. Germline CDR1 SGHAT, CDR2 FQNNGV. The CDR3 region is CASSPIKRERGDPYEQYF. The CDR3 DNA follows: TGTGCCAGCAGCCCTATAAAGCGGGAGCGGGGGGATCCCTACGAGCAGTACTTC.

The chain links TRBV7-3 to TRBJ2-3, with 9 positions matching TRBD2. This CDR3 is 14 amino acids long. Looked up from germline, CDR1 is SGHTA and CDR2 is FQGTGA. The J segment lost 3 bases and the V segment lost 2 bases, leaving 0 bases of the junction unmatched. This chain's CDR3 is CASSLLAGTDTQYF. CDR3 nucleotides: TGTGCCAGCAGCTTACTAGCGGGAACAGATACGCAGTATTTT.

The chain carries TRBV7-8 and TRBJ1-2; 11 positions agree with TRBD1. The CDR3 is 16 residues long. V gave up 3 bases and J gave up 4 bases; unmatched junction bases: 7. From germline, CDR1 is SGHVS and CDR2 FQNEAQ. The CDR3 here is CASSFRGQGAPYGYTF. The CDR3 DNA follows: TGTGCCAGCAGCTTCCGTGGACAGGGGGCGCCCTATGGCTACACCTTC. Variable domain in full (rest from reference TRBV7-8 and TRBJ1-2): GAGVSQSPRYKVAKRGQDVALRCDPISGHVSLFWYQQALGQGPEFLTYFQNEAQLDKSGLPSDRFFAERPEGSVSTLKIQRTQQEDSAVYLCASSFRGQGAPYGYTFGSGTRLTVV.

The CDR3 loop reads CASNSPFRTSGATYEQYF. The CDR3 nucleotides read TGTGCCAGCAACTCACCCTTCCGGACTAGCGGGGCCACCTACGAGCAGTACTTC. The chain is built from TRBV13 and TRBJ2-7; 12 bases map to TRBD2. The germline gives CDR1 PRHDT, CDR2 FYEKMQ (reference sequence). The CDR3 loop spans 18 amino acids. J gave up 2 bases and V 7 bases, and 15 bases lay outside the gene matches.

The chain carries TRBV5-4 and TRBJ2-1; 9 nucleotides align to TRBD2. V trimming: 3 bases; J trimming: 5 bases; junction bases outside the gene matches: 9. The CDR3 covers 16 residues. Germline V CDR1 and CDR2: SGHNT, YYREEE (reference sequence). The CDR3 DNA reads TGTGCCAGCAGCTGGGGGCGGGGACTAGCTGACAATGAGCAGTTCTTC. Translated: CASSWGRGLADNEQFF.

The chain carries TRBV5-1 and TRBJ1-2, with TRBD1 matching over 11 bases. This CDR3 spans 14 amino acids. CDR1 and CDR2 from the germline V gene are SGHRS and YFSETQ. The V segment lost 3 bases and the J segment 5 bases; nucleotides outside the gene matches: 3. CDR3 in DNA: TGCGCCAGCAGCTCCGGACAGGGGGCGTATGGCTACACCTTC. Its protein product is CASSSGQGAYGYTF.

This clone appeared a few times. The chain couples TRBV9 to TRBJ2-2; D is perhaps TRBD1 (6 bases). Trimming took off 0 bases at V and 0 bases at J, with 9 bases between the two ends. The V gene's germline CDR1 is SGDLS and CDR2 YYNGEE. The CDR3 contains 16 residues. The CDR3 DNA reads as TGTGCCAGCAGCGTAGGTACAGGGACGAACACCGGGGAGCTGTTTTTT. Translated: CASSVGTGTNTGELFF.

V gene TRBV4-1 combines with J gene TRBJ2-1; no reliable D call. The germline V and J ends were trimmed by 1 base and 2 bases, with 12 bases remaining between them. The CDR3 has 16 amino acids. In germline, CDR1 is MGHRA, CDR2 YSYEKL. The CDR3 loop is CASSQVRLVTYNEQFF. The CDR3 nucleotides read TGCGCCAGCAGCCAAGTGAGGTTAGTCACCTACAATGAGCAGTTCTTC.

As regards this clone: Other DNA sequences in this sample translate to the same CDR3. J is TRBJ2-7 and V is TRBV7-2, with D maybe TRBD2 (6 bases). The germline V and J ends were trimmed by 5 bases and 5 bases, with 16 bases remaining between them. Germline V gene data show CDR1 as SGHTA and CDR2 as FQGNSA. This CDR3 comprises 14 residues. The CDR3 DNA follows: TGTGCCAGCAGCCTACAGACTAGTTCTCACGAGCAGTACTTC. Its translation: CASSLQTSSHEQYF.

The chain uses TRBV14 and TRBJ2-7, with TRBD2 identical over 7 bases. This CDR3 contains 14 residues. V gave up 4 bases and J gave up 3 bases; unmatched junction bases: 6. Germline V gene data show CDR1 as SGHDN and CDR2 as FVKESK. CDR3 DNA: TGTGCCAGCAGCCGAGGACCGGGGGGCTACGAGCAGTACTTC. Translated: CASSRGPGGYEQYF.

CDR3 nucleotide sequence: TGTGCCAGCAGTTACGACGGGTTAGGCACAGATACGCAGTATTTT. It codes for CASSYDGLGTDTQYF. The chain carries TRBV6-5 and TRBJ2-3; no firm D call. The ends were cut back, 2 bases at V and 1 base at J, with 10 bases in the middle. Germline loops: CDR1 MNHEY, CDR2 SVGAGI. CDR3 size: 15 residues.

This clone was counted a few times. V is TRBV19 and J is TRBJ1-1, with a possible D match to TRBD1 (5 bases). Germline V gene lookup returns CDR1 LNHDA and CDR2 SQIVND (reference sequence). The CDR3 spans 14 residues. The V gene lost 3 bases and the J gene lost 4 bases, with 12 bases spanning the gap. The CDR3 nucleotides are TGTGCCAGTAGTATTCTGGGGCTGAGCACTGAAGCTTTCTTT. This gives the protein CASSILGLSTEAFF.

Written as DNA, the CDR3 is TGTGCCAGCAGTGTGGGCAGGGGCTTCTATGGCTACACCTTC. The encoded protein is CASSVGRGFYGYTF. The rearrangement uses TRBV2 and TRBJ1-2, with a possible D match to TRBD1 (6 bases). Germline CDR1 is SNHLY and CDR2 is FYNNEI. V shed 4 bases and J shed 4 bases, with 13 bases lying between them. This CDR3 spans 14 amino acids.

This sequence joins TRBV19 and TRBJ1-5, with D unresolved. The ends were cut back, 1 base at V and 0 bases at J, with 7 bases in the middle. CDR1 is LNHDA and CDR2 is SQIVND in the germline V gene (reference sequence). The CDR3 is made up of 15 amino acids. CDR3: CASSIAVYSNQPQHF. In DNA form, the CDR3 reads TGTGCCAGTAGTATAGCCGTCTATAGCAATCAGCCCCAGCATTTT.

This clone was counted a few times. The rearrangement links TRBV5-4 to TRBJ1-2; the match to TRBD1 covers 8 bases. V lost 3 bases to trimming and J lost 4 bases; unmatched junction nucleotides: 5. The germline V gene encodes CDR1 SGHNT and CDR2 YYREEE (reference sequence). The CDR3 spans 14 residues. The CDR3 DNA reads TGTGCCAGCAGCTGGGGGACAGGATTCTATGGCTACACCTTC. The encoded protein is CASSWGTGFYGYTF.

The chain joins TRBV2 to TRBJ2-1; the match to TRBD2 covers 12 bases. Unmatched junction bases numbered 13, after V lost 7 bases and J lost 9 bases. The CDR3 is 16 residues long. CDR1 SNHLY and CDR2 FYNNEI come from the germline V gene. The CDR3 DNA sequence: TGTGCCAGCATCCGAGGGCTAGCGGGAGGGTCGGGTGAGCAGTTCTTC. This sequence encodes CASIRGLAGGSGEQFF.

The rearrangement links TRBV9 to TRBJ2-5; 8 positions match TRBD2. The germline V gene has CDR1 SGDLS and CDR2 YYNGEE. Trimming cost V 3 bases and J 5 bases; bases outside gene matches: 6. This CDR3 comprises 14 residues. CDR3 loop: CASSGGGPLETQYF. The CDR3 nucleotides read TGTGCCAGCAGCGGCGGGGGGCCTCTCGAGACCCAGTACTTC.